The sample holds one count of the clone carrying this TCR beta chain. This record comes from a study of blood T cell repertoires in COVID-19. Study background: Researchers got acute and convalescent COVID-19 samples from the United States, Italy and Spain. T cells, B-cell-depleted T cells, or PBMCs supplied cDNA or gDNA.

The length of the CDR3 is 14 residues. Trimming cost V 4 bases and J 8 bases, with 17 bases left between them. CDR1 and CDR2 from the germline V gene are MGHRA and YSYEKL. Original data processing: Scientists estimated how many nucleated cells there were by amplifying reference gene primers. The method was immunoSEQ multiplex PCR; TCRdb's version includes in-frame clones alone and lacks a portion of them. Clone size and the V and J calls come from that table; the DNA yielded D and trimming. The table has more than 200,000 clones, around 84% seen once. The sequencing input was PBMCs or T cells enriched from blood (not recorded which). V gene TRBV4-1 combines with J gene TRBJ1-1; D remains ambiguous. This clonotype originated in a woman aged 45 to 65 who had recovered from COVID-19. DNA for the CDR3: TGCGCCAGCAGCCTCCATCCCGCGGGGAGCGAAGCTTTCTTT. Its protein product is CASSLHPAGSEAFF.